The TCR beta chain under discussion was sequenced for a study of spatial heterogeneity in lung cancer. TCRdb re-analysed the 5' RACE reads in MiXCR, keeping a single row per CDR3 protein. The table includes 60,000 to 75,000 distinct CDR3 sequences, under 7.5% detected once. With V trimmed by 5 bases and J by 3 bases, 8 bases remained unmatched. CDR1 and CDR2 from the germline V gene are DFQATT and SNEGSKA (reference sequence). There are 15 residues in the CDR3. Time point in this sample: sample taken at primary tumor resection. The cohort: around 79 early-stage, untreated non-small cell lung cancer patients.

This TCR was recovered from a female donor with early-stage non-small cell lung cancer. Material: PBMCs, obtained at surgery. The chain combines TRBV20-1 with TRBJ2-3, with 10 bases that match TRBD2. The CDR3 loop reads CSAGPGTSATDTQYF. As DNA, the CDR3 is TGCAGTGCTGGACCCGGGACTAGCGCTACAGATACGCAGTATTTT.